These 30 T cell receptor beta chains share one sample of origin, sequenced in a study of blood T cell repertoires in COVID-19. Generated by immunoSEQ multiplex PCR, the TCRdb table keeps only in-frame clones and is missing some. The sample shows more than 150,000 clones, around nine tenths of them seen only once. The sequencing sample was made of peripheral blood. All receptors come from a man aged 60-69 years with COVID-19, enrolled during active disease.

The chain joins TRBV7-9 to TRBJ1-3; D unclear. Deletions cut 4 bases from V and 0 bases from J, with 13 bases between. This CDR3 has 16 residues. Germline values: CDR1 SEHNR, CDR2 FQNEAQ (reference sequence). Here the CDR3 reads CASSSRPQSSGNTIYF. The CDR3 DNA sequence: TGTGCCAGCAGCTCACGGCCACAGAGCTCTGGAAACACCATATATTTT.

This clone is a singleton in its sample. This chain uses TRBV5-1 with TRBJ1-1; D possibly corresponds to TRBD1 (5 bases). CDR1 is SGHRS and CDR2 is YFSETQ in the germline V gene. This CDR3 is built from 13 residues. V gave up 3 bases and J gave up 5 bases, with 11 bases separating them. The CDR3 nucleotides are TGCGCCAGCAGCTCGGTCGGGGGGACTGAAGCTTTCTTT. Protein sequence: CASSSVGGTEAFF.

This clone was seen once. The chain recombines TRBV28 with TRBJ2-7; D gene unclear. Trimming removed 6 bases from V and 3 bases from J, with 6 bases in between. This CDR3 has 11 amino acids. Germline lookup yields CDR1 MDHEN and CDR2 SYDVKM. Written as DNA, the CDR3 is TGTGCCAGCAGGCGGTTCTACGAGCAGTACTTC. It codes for CASRRFYEQYF.

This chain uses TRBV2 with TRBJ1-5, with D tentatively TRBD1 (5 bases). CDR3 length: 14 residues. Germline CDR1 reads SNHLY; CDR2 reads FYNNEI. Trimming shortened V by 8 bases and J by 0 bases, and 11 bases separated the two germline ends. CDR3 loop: CASQGSFSNQPQHF. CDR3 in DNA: TGTGCCAGCCAGGGTTCGTTTAGCAATCAGCCCCAGCATTTT.

This chain's CDR3 is CASSLRIGTSGSYEQYF. CDR3 DNA: TGTGCCAGCAGCTTAAGAATCGGGACTAGCGGCTCCTACGAGCAGTACTTC. This rearrangement joins TRBV7-6 to TRBJ2-7, with TRBD2 matching over 11 bases. Germline V lookup: CDR1 SGHVS, CDR2 FNYEAQ. Unmatched junction bases numbered 6, after V lost 2 bases and J lost 0 bases. This CDR3 has 17 residues.

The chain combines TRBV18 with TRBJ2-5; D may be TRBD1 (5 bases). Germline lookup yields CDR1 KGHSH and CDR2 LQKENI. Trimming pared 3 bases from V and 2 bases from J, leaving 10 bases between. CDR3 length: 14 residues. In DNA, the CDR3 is TGTGCCAGCTCACCGACAGAACCTCAAGAGACCCAGTACTTC. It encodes CASSPTEPQETQYF.

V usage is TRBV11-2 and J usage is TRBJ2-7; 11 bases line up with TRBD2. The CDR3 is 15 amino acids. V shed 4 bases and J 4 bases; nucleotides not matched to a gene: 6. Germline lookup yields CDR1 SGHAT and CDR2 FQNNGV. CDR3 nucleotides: TGTGCCAGCAGCTCCCAAACTAGCGGGGGATACGAGCAGTACTTC. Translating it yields CASSSQTSGGYEQYF.

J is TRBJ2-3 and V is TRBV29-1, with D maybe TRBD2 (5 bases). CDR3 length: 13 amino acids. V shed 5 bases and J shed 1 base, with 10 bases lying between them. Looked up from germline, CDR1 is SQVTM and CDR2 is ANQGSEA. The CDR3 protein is CSVRARGTDTQYF. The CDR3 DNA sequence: TGCAGCGTTCGGGCGCGGGGCACAGATACGCAGTATTTT.

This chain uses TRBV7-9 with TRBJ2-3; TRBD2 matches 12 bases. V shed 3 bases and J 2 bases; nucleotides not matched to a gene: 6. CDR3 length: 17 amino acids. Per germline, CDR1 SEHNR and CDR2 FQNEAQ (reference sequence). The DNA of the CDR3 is TGTGCCAGCAGCTTTCGACTAGCGGGGGCCGCCACAGATACGCAGTATTTT. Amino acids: CASSFRLAGAATDTQYF.

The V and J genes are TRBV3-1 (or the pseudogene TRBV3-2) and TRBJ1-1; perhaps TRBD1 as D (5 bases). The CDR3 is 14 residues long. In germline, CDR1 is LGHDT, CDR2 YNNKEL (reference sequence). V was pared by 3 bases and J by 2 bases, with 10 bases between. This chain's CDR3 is CASSQYDSNTEAFF. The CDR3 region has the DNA TGTGCCAGCAGCCAGTATGACAGTAACACTGAAGCTTTCTTT.

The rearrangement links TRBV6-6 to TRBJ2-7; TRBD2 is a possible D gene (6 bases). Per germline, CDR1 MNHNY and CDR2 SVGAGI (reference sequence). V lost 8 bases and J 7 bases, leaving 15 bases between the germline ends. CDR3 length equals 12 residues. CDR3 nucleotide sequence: TGTGCCAGCTTCTCGGTGGGGGGAGAGCAGTACTTC. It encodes CASFSVGGEQYF.

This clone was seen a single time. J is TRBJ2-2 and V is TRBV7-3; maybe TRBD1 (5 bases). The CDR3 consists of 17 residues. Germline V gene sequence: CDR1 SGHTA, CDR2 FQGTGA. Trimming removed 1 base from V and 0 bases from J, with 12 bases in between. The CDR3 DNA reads TGTGCCAGCAGCTTAAATCCGGGCAGGGCGAACACCGGGGAGCTGTTTTTT. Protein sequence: CASSLNPGRANTGELFF.

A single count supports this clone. CDR3 amino acids: CASSPEGRGGETQYF. The CDR3 DNA sequence: TGTGCCAGTAGTCCTGAGGGCAGGGGCGGTGAGACCCAGTACTTC. The chain couples TRBV19 to TRBJ2-5, with D maybe TRBD1 (6 bases). Germline assignment: CDR1 LNHDA and CDR2 SQIVND (reference sequence). The CDR3 has 15 amino acids. V gave up 5 bases and J gave up 5 bases, with 18 bases separating them.

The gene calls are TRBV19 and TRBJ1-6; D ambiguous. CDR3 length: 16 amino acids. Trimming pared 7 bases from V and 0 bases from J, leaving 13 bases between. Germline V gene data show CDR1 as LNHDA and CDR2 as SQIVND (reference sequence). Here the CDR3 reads CASTLEWSSYNSPLHF. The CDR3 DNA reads TGTGCCAGTACCCTGGAATGGAGCTCCTATAATTCACCCCTCCACTTT.

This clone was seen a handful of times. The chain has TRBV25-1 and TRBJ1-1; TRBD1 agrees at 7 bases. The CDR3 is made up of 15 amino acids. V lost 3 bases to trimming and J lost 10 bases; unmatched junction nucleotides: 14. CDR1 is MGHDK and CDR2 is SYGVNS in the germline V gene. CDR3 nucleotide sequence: TGTGCCAGCAGTGATTCTGACAGGGTAACATCGGGAGCTTTCTTT. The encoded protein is CASSDSDRVTSGAFF.

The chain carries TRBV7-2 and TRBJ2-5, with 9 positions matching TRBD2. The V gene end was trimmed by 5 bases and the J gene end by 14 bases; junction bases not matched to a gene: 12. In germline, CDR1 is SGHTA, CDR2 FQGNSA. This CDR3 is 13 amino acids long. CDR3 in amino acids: CASSQEGTSRSYF. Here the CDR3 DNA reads TGTGCCAGCAGCCAAGAAGGGACTAGCCGTTCTTACTTC.

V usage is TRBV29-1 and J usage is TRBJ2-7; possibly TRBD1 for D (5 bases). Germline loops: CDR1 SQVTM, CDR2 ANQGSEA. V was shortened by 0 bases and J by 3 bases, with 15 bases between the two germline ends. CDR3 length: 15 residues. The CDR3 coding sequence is TGCAGCGTTGAAGATTCGCAGGGATCTCTCTACGAGCAGTACTTC. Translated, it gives CSVEDSQGSLYEQYF.

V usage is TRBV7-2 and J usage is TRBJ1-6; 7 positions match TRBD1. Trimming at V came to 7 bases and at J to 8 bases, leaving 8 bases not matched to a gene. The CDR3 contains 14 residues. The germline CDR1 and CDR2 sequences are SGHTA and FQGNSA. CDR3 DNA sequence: TGTGCCAGCACCCGGGACAGCAATGATTCACCCCTCCACTTT. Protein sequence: CASTRDSNDSPLHF.

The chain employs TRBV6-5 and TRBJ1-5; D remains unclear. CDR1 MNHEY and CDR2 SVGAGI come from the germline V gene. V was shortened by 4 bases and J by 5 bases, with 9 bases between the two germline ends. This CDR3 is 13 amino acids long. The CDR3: CASSSNVYQPQHF. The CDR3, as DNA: TGTGCCAGCAGTTCTAACGTCTATCAGCCCCAGCATTTT.

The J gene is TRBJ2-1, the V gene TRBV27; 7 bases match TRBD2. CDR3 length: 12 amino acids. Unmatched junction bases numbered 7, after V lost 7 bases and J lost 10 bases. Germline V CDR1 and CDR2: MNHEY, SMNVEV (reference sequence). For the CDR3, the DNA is TGTGCCAGCACCGGAGCGGGGTCGGAGCAGTTCTTC. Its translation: CASTGAGSEQFF.

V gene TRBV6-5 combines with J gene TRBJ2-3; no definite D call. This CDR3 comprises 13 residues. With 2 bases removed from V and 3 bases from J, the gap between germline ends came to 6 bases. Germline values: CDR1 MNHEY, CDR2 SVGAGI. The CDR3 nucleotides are TGTGCCAGCAGTTACCCCGGGACAGATACGCAGTATTTT. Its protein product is CASSYPGTDTQYF.

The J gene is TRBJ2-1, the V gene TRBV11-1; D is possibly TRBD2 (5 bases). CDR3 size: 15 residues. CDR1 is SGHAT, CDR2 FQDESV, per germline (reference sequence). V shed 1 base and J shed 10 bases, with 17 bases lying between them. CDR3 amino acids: CASSLGSRGSEEQFF. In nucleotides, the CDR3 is TGTGCCAGCAGCTTAGGGAGTCGAGGGTCCGAGGAGCAGTTCTTC.

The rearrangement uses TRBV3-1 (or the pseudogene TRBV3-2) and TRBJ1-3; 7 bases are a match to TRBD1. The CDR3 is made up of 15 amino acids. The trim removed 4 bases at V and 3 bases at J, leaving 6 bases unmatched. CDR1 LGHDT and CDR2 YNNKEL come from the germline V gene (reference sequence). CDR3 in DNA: TGTGCCAGCAGCCGTTCAACAGGGGATGGAAACACCATATATTTT. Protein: CASSRSTGDGNTIYF.

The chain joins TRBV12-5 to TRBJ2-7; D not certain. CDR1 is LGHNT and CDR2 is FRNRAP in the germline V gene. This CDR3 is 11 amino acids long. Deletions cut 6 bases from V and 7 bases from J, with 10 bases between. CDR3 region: CASGEYIEQYF. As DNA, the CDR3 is TGTGCTAGTGGGGAGTATATAGAGCAGTACTTC.

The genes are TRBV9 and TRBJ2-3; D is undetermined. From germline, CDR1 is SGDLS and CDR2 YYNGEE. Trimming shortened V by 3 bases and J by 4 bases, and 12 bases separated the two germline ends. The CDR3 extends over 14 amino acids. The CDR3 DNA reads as TGTGCCAGCAGCGAATCAAATGGGCCAGATACGCAGTATTTT. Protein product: CASSESNGPDTQYF.

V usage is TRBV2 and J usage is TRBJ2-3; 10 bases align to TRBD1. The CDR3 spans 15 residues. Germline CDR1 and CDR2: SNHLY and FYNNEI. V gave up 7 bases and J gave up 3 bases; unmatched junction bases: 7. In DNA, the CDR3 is TGTGCCAGCACGGGACAGGGGAGATCAACAGATACGCAGTATTTT. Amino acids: CASTGQGRSTDTQYF.

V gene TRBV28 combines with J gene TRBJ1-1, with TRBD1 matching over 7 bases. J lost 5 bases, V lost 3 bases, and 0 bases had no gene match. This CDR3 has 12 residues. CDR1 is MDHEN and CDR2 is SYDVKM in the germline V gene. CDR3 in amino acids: CASSLTGTEAFF. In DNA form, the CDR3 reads TGTGCCAGCAGTTTGACAGGGACTGAAGCTTTCTTT.

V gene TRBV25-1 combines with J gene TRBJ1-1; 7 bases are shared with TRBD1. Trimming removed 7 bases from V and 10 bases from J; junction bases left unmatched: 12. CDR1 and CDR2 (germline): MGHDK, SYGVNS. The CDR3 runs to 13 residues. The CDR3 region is CASNYRDSPGAFF. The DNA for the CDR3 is TGTGCCAGCAACTACCGGGACAGCCCGGGAGCTTTCTTT.

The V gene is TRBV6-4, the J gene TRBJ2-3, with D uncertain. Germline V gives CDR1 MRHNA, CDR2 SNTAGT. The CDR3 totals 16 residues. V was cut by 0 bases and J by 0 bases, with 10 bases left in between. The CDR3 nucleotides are TGTGCCAGCAGTGACTCGCCGGGTTCTAGCACAGATACGCAGTATTTT. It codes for CASSDSPGSSTDTQYF.

The CDR3, as DNA: TGTGCCAGCAGAAGATCCCAAAACTCCTACGAGCAGTACTTC. Its protein is CASRRSQNSYEQYF. The V gene is TRBV19, the J gene TRBJ2-7; D call uncertain. Germline CDR1 is LNHDA and CDR2 is SQIVND (reference sequence). The CDR3 is 14 residues long. Trimming removed 9 bases at V and 0 bases at J, with 15 bases between.